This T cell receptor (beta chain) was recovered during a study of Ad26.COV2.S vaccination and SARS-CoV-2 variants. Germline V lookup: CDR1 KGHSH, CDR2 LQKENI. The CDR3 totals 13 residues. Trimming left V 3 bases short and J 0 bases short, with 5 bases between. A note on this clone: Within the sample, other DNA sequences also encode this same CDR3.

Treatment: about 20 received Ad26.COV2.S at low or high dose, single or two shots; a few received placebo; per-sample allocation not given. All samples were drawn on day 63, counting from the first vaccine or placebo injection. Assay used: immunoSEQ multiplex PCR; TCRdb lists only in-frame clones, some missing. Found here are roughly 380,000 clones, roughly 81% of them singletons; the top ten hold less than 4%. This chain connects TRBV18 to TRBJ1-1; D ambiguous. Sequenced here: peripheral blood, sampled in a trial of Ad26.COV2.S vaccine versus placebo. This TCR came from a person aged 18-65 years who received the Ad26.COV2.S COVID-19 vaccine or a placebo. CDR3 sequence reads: CASSPLVNTEAFF. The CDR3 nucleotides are TGTGCCAGCTCACCCCTAGTGAACACTGAAGCTTTCTTT.